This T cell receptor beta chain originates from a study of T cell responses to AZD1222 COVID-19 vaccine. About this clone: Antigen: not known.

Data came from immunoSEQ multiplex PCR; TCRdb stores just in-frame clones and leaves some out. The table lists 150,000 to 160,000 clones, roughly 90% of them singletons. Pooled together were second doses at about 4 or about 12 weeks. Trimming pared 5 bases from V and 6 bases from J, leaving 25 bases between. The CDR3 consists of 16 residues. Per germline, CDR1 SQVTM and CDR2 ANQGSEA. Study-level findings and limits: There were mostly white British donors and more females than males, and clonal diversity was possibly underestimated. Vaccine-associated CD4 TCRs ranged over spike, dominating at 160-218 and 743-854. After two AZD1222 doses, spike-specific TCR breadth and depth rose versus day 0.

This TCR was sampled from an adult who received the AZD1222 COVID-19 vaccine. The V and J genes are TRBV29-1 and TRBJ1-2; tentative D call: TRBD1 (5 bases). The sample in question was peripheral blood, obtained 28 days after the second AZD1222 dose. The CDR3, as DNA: TGCAGCGTTTACGGGATCCTAGGGACCTTAGGCGATGGCTACACCTTC. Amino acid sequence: CSVYGILGTLGDGYTF.